One and the same sample provided the 32 T cell receptor beta chains below, sequenced in a study of T cell repertoires in cytomegalovirus infection. Using its own MiXCR run on the reads, TCRdb lists one record per CDR3 protein. Among about 110,000 distinct CDR3 sequences listed, over 9.5% were seen once. The antigens for these receptors are not known. Sequences were obtained from PBMCs, sequenced either directly or after in vitro stimulation (not recorded which). These receptors originate from a human donor in good health (CMV status not recorded). Some clones in this sample may be carry-over from other donors' samples.

V gene TRBV4-1 combines with J gene TRBJ1-1, with D possibly TRBD1 on 6 matching bases. The length of the CDR3 is 16 residues. The V and J ends lost 4 bases and 1 base respectively, with 16 bases between them. Germline V gene data show CDR1 as MGHRA and CDR2 as YSYEKL. As DNA, the CDR3 is TGCGCCAGCAGCCGACATCCGGGACAAACGAACACTGAAGCTTTCTTT. Amino acid sequence: CASSRHPGQTNTEAFF.

This clonotype has ten or more counts. This chain links TRBV7-9 with TRBJ1-1; D gene unclear. From germline, CDR1 is SEHNR and CDR2 FQNEAQ (reference sequence). The CDR3 extends over 8 amino acids. V was pared by 10 bases and J by 7 bases, with 4 bases between. CDR3 nucleotides: TGTGCCACCAGTGAAGCTTTCTTT. Its protein product is CATSEAFF.

This clonotype was counted at least ten times. This chain joins TRBV7-3 and TRBJ2-7; 9 bases match TRBD2. The CDR3 loop spans 15 amino acids. CDR1 SGHTA and CDR2 FQGTGA come from the germline V gene. V lost 5 bases, J lost 6 bases, and 11 bases stayed unmatched. The CDR3 sequence: CASSMVGGGGGEQYF. The CDR3 DNA follows: TGTGCCAGCAGCATGGTCGGGGGCGGGGGGGGCGAGCAGTACTTC.

CDR3 coding DNA: TGTGCCAGCAGCTTTCGACTAGCGGGAGGATTCTACAATGAGCAGTTCTTC. Encoded protein: CASSFRLAGGFYNEQFF. V usage is TRBV7-9 and J usage is TRBJ2-1, with 13 bases matching TRBD2. The CDR3 is 17 residues long. Looked up from germline, CDR1 is SEHNR and CDR2 is FQNEAQ (reference sequence). J gave up 3 bases and V 3 bases, and 5 bases lay outside the gene matches.

This clonotype was observed a handful of times. This rearrangement joins TRBV27 to TRBJ1-2; D is undetermined. The CDR3 totals 13 residues. The germline V gene has CDR1 MNHEY and CDR2 SMNVEV (reference sequence). V was clipped by 2 bases and J by 5 bases, with 9 bases between them. The CDR3 sequence is CASSLSWGYGYTF. The CDR3 bases are TGTGCCAGCAGTTTAAGTTGGGGATATGGCTACACCTTC.

The sample holds many counts of this clonotype. This chain joins TRBV27 and TRBJ1-1; D gene unclear. Deletions cut 6 bases from V and 0 bases from J, with 8 bases between. The CDR3 contains 13 residues. From germline, CDR1 is MNHEY and CDR2 SMNVEV (reference sequence). CDR3 in amino acids: CASSGPMNTEAFF. The CDR3 DNA reads as TGTGCCAGCAGCGGGCCGATGAACACTGAAGCTTTCTTT.

There are many counts of this clonotype. The gene calls are TRBV7-2 and TRBJ1-2; 12 bases are shared with TRBD1. This CDR3 is built from 16 residues. V shed 5 bases and J 4 bases; nucleotides not matched to a gene: 8. Germline V gene lookup returns CDR1 SGHTA and CDR2 FQGNSA. CDR3 sequence (DNA): TGTGCCAGCAGCCTCGGGACAGGGGGCTCCCGCTATGGCTACACCTTC. It encodes CASSLGTGGSRYGYTF.

The table lists this clonotype with a few counts. This sequence may be a read error, since a much larger clone differs from it by one base. The chain couples TRBV7-4 to TRBJ2-1; unclear D gene. This CDR3 region has 12 residues. The germline V gene encodes CDR1 SGHVT and CDR2 SQSDAQ. V lost 1 base and J lost 6, with 4 bases in between. The CDR3 here is CASSLGSNEQFF. DNA of the CDR3: TGTGCCAGCAGCTTAGGTAGCAATGAGCAGTTCTTC. Full variable domain (missing parts from reference TRBV7-4 and TRBJ2-1): GAGVSQSPRYKVAKRGRDVALRCDSISGHVTLYWYRQTLGQGSEVLTYSQSDAQRDKSGRPSGRFSAERPERSVSTLKIQRTEQGDSAVYLCASSLGSNEQFFGPGTRLTVL.

This clonotype was detected many times. The chain links TRBV7-9 to TRBJ2-5, with TRBD1 as a possible D gene (6 bases). The CDR3 has 14 amino acids. Trimming pared 5 bases from V and 1 base from J, leaving 11 bases between. Looked up from germline, CDR1 is SEHNR and CDR2 is FQNEAQ (reference sequence). The CDR3 region is CASSPDRAQETQYF. For the CDR3, the DNA is TGTGCCAGCAGCCCGGACAGAGCCCAAGAGACCCAGTACTTC. The full variable domain, rest sourced from reference TRBV7-9 and TRBJ2-5, is DTGVSQNPRHKITKRGQNVTFRCDPISEHNRLYWYRQTLGQGPEFLTYFQNEAQLEKSRLLSDRFSAERPKGSFSTLEIQRTEQGDSAMYLCASSPDRAQETQYFGPGTRLLVL.

The rearrangement links TRBV19 to TRBJ1-5, with TRBD1 matching over 8 bases. The ends lost 8 bases at V and 4 bases at J; junction bases unmatched: 1. Germline CDR1 LNHDA, CDR2 SQIVND (reference sequence). The CDR3 runs 12 residues. CDR3 nucleotides: TGTGCCAGTCACAGGGGGAATCAGCCCCAGCATTTT. This codes for CASHRGNQPQHF.

This clonotype was seen many times. The genes are TRBV7-2 and TRBJ1-5; TRBD1 aligns across 7 bases. The CDR3 runs to 15 residues. V lost 0 bases, J lost 3 bases, and 2 bases stayed unmatched. Germline V gives CDR1 SGHTA, CDR2 FQGNSA. The CDR3 sequence: CASSLAGTDNQPQHF. As DNA, the CDR3 is TGTGCCAGCAGCTTAGCGGGGACAGACAATCAGCCCCAGCATTTT.

This clonotype was found a few times. The J gene is TRBJ2-5, the V gene TRBV20-1; tentative D call: TRBD2 (7 bases). Germline lookup yields CDR1 DFQATT and CDR2 SNEGSKA (reference sequence). This CDR3 region has 13 residues. V was shortened by 5 bases and J by 5 bases, with 15 bases between the two germline ends. The CDR3 sequence: CSAGGGMDETQYF. Written as DNA, the CDR3 is TGCAGTGCTGGCGGGGGCATGGATGAGACCCAGTACTTC.

The chain couples TRBV6-2 or TRBV6-3 to TRBJ1-6; TRBD1 agrees at 7 bases. In germline, CDR1 is MNHEY, CDR2 SVGEGT. The CDR3 is 14 residues long. The J segment lost 9 bases and the V segment lost 0 bases, leaving 2 bases of the junction unmatched. CDR3 in DNA: TGTGCCAGCAGTTACTCGACAGGGTCTTCACCCCTCCACTTT. It codes for CASSYSTGSSPLHF.

The table lists this clonotype with many counts. The chain uses TRBV7-2 and TRBJ2-3; weak D call: TRBD2 (5 bases). This CDR3 contains 15 residues. Per germline, CDR1 SGHTA and CDR2 FQGNSA. Trimming stripped 1 base from V and 1 base from J, with 9 bases between. In DNA, the CDR3 is TGTGCCAGCAGCTTAGGGGAGTCCGGCACAGATACGCAGTATTTT. It is translated as CASSLGESGTDTQYF. Full variable domain (missing parts from reference TRBV7-2 and TRBJ2-3): GAGVSQSPSNKVTEKGKDVELRCDPISGHTALYWYRQSLGQGLEFLIYFQGNSAPDKSGLPSDRFSAERTGGSVSTLTIQRTQQEDSAVYLCASSLGESGTDTQYFGPGTRLTVL.

This clonotype was seen many times. V and J are TRBV7-2 and TRBJ1-1; D unclear. This CDR3 comprises 19 residues. Between the trimmed V and J ends, which lost 1 base and 1 base, there was a span of 22 bases. Germline-derived CDR1 and CDR2 are SGHTA and FQGNSA. The CDR3 loop is CASSLGMGRWTKPNTEAFF. CDR3 DNA: TGTGCCAGCAGCTTAGGGATGGGGAGGTGGACCAAACCGAACACTGAAGCTTTCTTT.

This clonotype was seen at least ten times. J is TRBJ1-5 and V is TRBV9, with TRBD1 matching over 8 bases. Germline loops: CDR1 SGDLS, CDR2 YYNGEE. The CDR3 covers 15 residues. Unmatched junction bases numbered 5, after V lost 3 bases and J lost 3 bases. CDR3: CASSETGDPNQPQHF. The CDR3 nucleotides are TGTGCCAGCAGCGAGACAGGGGACCCCAATCAGCCCCAGCATTTT.

The J gene is TRBJ1-5, the V gene TRBV6-6; 7 bases are a match to TRBD1. The V gene's germline CDR1 is MNHNY and CDR2 SVGAGI (reference sequence). V was pared by 7 bases and J by 0 bases, with 6 bases of the junction left unmatched. The CDR3 is made up of 15 amino acids. This chain's CDR3 is CASTPGQVSNQPQHF. Written as DNA, the CDR3 is TGTGCCAGCACCCCAGGACAGGTTAGCAATCAGCCCCAGCATTTT.

This clonotype was detected ten times or more. In DNA, the CDR3 is TGTGCCAGCAGCCTGACCCTTAAAGAGCAGTTCTTC. Its translation: CASSLTLKEQFF. The chain carries TRBV7-2 and TRBJ2-1; D not resolved. The V gene's germline CDR1 is SGHTA and CDR2 FQGNSA. Trimming removed 5 bases at V and 10 bases at J, with 12 bases between. CDR3 length: 12 amino acids.

The table lists this clonotype with many counts. The rearrangement joins TRBV7-8 to TRBJ2-5, with D possibly being TRBD2 (6 bases). Germline-derived CDR1 and CDR2 are SGHVS and FQNEAQ. The CDR3 is made up of 14 amino acids. The germline V and J ends were trimmed by 3 bases and 4 bases, with 12 bases remaining between them. The CDR3: CASSFSQGGETQYF. In nucleotides, the CDR3 is TGTGCCAGCAGCTTTAGTCAGGGAGGAGAGACCCAGTACTTC.

This sequence joins TRBV6-2 or TRBV6-3 and TRBJ2-5; D call uncertain. There are 11 residues in the CDR3. V lost 8 bases, J lost 4 bases, and 8 bases lay in between. Germline loops: CDR1 MNHEY, CDR2 SVGEGT. CDR3: CASADGETQYF. The DNA for the CDR3 is TGTGCCAGCGCTGACGGAGAGACCCAGTACTTC.

This clonotype occurred many times. The rearrangement links TRBV7-2 to TRBJ1-4; D call uncertain. V gave up 3 bases and J gave up 7 bases, with 12 bases separating them. The CDR3 extends over 14 amino acids. Germline assignment: CDR1 SGHTA and CDR2 FQGNSA. CDR3 sequence (DNA): TGTGCCAGCAGCTTCGGCCCGGGTGTTGAAAAACTGTTTTTT. This encodes CASSFGPGVEKLFF.

This clonotype showed up just a few times. The chain is built from TRBV5-5 and TRBJ2-7; D call uncertain. The CDR3 loop spans 14 amino acids. Trimming took off 3 bases at V and 2 bases at J, with 12 bases between the two ends. Germline CDR1 SGHKS, CDR2 YYEKEE (reference sequence). The CDR3 coding sequence is TGTGCCAGCAGCTCCACGACGACCACCTACGAGCAGTACGTC. The encoded protein is CASSSTTTTYEQYV.

Many counts were recorded for this clonotype. This chain connects TRBV11-2 to TRBJ1-4; 7 nucleotides align to TRBD1. V shed 4 bases and J 3 bases; nucleotides not matched to a gene: 11. Germline V gives CDR1 SGHAT, CDR2 FQNNGV. This CDR3 spans 17 amino acids. CDR3 DNA sequence: TGTGCCAGCAGCTATGCTCCGACAGGGATGGCTAATGAAAAACTGTTTTTT. Protein sequence: CASSYAPTGMANEKLFF.

This clonotype was seen a few times. The J gene is TRBJ1-3, the V gene TRBV2; 10 bases map to TRBD1. V was pared by 3 bases and J by 7 bases, with 0 bases of the junction left unmatched. The CDR3 runs 13 residues. Per the germline V gene, CDR1 is SNHLY and CDR2 is FYNNEI. Written as DNA, the CDR3 is TGTGCCAGCAGTGAGACAGGGGGCAACACCATATATTTT. This codes for CASSETGGNTIYF.

There are a few counts of this clonotype. The V gene is TRBV11-1, the J gene TRBJ2-5, with a weak D call TRBD1 (6 bases). Trimming cost V 4 bases and J 1 base, with 13 bases left between them. The CDR3 runs to 15 residues. The germline CDR1 and CDR2 sequences are SGHAT and FQDESV (reference sequence). CDR3 sequence (DNA): TGTGCCAGCAGCTCCGGACAGCATTCCCAAGAGACCCAGTACTTC. Translated: CASSSGQHSQETQYF. Full variable domain (outside the CDR3, taken from reference TRBV11-1 and TRBJ2-5): EAEVAQSPRYKITEKSQAVAFWCDPISGHATLYWYRQILGQGPELLVQFQDESVVDDSQLPKDRFSAERLKGVDSTLKIQPAELGDSAMYLCASSSGQHSQETQYFGPGTRLLVL.

With regard to this clonotype: A much larger clone differs by one base, so this may be a read error. The chain uses TRBV9 and TRBJ2-2; unclear D gene. This CDR3 is built from 11 residues. Germline CDR1 reads SGDLS; CDR2 reads YYNGEE. The V end was cut by 0 bases, the J end by 6 bases, with 0 bases between. The DNA for the CDR3 is TGTGCCAGCAGCGTAGCCGGGGAGCTGTTTTTT. Translated: CASSVAGELFF.

This clonotype was seen a few times. The gene calls are TRBV9 and TRBJ2-5, with D uncertain. CDR1 and CDR2 (germline): SGDLS, YYNGEE. This CDR3 spans 14 amino acids. V was shortened by 0 bases and J by 0 bases, with 6 bases between the two germline ends. The CDR3 DNA follows: TGTGCCAGCAGCGTAGTAGGCAACCAAGAGACCCAGTACTTC. Its translation: CASSVVGNQETQYF.

This clonotype was detected many times. The J gene is TRBJ1-2, the V gene TRBV6-1, with D perhaps matching TRBD1 (6 bases). CDR3 length: 12 residues. Trimming took 3 bases from V and 7 from J, leaving 9 bases between them. Germline V gene sequence: CDR1 MNHNS, CDR2 SASEGT. The CDR3 region has the DNA TGTGCCAGCAGTGAGGGGGCTGGTGGCTACACCTTC. Residues: CASSEGAGGYTF.

This clonotype appeared many times. This rearrangement joins TRBV28 to TRBJ2-1; D gene unclear. Per the germline V gene, CDR1 is MDHEN and CDR2 is SYDVKM. V was pared by 6 bases and J by 7 bases, with 7 bases between. The CDR3 runs 11 residues. CDR3 sequence (DNA): TGTGCCAGCAGCTCTTGGAATGAGCAGTTCTTC. The encoded protein is CASSSWNEQFF.

This clonotype showed up many times. The chain employs TRBV28 and TRBJ1-5; 8 bases are shared with TRBD1. From germline, CDR1 is MDHEN and CDR2 SYDVKM. V lost 2 bases, J lost 1 base, and 4 bases stayed unmatched. This CDR3 spans 16 amino acids. CDR3 bases: TGTGCCAGCAGTTTAAGGACAGGGAAAAGCAATCAGCCCCAGCATTTT. Its protein is CASSLRTGKSNQPQHF.

This clonotype was seen only a few times. The J gene is TRBJ1-1, the V gene TRBV28; D is possibly TRBD1 (6 bases). The CDR3 covers 17 residues. Germline V CDR1 and CDR2: MDHEN, SYDVKM. V was trimmed by 5 bases and J by 4 bases, leaving 23 bases between them. The DNA for the CDR3 is TGTGCCAGCAGTCCCAGTGGGACGGGACAACGGAGCACTGAAGCTTTCTTT. It codes for CASSPSGTGQRSTEAFF.

This clonotype occurred a few times. This chain uses TRBV7-9 with TRBJ2-5; no reliable D call. CDR1 is SEHNR, CDR2 FQNEAQ, per germline (reference sequence). Trimming left V 5 bases short and J 5 bases short, with 15 bases between. The CDR3 sequence is 14 residues long. CDR3 in amino acids: CASSRALRSETQYF. In DNA, the CDR3 is TGTGCCAGCAGCCGGGCCCTGAGGTCGGAGACCCAGTACTTC.